These T cell receptor beta chains were read from a single sample in a study of T cell responses to AZD1222 COVID-19 vaccine. Measured with immunoSEQ multiplex PCR; TCRdb has only the in-frame clones, and not every one. This sample has fewer than 200,000 clones, with 90% to 95% found just once. The specimen comprised peripheral blood, sampled 28 days after the second AZD1222 dose. The receptors here all came from an adult who received the AZD1222 COVID-19 vaccine. CDR3s include the opening cysteine and the closing phenylalanine or tryptophan. A D gene is named only where the DNA matches it firmly. Clone size, where shown, is once, few, many, or a class for clones that have expanded.

d_gene	abundance	j_gene	v_gene	CDR3nt	CDR3aa
.	.	TRBJ2-7	TRBV13	TGTGCCAGCAGCCTACAGGGCCACGAGCAGTACTTC	CASSLQGHEQYF
TRBD1	.	TRBJ1-5	TRBV30	TGTGCCTGGAGTGGGGGACAGGTTTATCAGCCCCAGCATTTT	CAWSGGQVYQPQHF
.	.	TRBJ1-5	TRBV15	TGTGCCACCAGCAGAGATCAGGGACGCAATCAGCCCCAGCATTTT	CATSRDQGRNQPQHF
TRBD2	.	TRBJ2-5	TRBV7-2	TGTGCCAGCAGCCCGGGGAGGGGTCAAGAGACCCAGTACTTC	CASSPGRGQETQYF
TRBD2	once	TRBJ2-2	TRBV4-2	TGTGCCAGCAGCCAAGGACTAGCTTGGAACACCGGGGAGCTGTTTTTT	CASSQGLAWNTGELFF
TRBD1	.	TRBJ2-7	TRBV18	TGTGCCAGCTCACCACCGGACAGGGGGCGTACGGGCGAGCAGTACTTC	CASSPPDRGRTGEQYF
TRBD1	.	TRBJ2-3	TRBV5-1	TGCGCCAGCAGGTCTGACAGGGGCAACACAGATACGCAGTATTTT	CASRSDRGNTDTQYF
.	.	TRBJ2-2	TRBV11-3	TGTGCCAGCAGCTCCGACAGGAACACCGGGGAGCTGTTTTTT	CASSSDRNTGELFF
.	.	TRBJ1-1	TRBV30	TGTGCCTGGAGTGCACACGGCGGGGTCGGCACTGAAGCTTTCTTT	CAWSAHGGVGTEAFF
.	.	TRBJ1-5	TRBV18	TGTGCCAGCTCACCGCAGGCAATCGGTAGCAATCAGCCCCAGCATTTT	CASSPQAIGSNQPQHF
.	.	TRBJ1-2	TRBV10-1	TGCGCCAGCAGTGAGTCTGACGATGGTGGCTACACCTTC	CASSESDDGGYTF
.	once	TRBJ1-2	TRBV18	TGTGCCAGCTCACCTCTAGAAAACTATGGCTACACCTTC	CASSPLENYGYTF
TRBD2	.	TRBJ2-5	TRBV5-6	TGTGCCAGCAGCACCGGACTAGCGGGAGGGCCTTCCCAGTACTTC	CASSTGLAGGPSQYF
.	.	TRBJ2-5	TRBV11-2	TGTGCCAGCAGCCGCAATGGACGGAGAGAGACCCAGTACTTC	CASSRNGRRETQYF
TRBD1	.	TRBJ1-6	TRBV3-1/TRBV3-2	TGTGCCAGCAGGGGACAGGGCGTTTATTCACCCCTCCACTTT	CASRGQGVYSPLHF
.	.	TRBJ1-5	TRBV6-1	TGTGCCAGCAGTGAACCTCCCCAGCCCCAGCATTTT	CASSEPPQPQHF
TRBD1	.	TRBJ1-5	TRBV14	TGTGCCAGCAGCCGCGACAGGGGTCAGCCCCAGCATTTT	CASSRDRGQPQHF
.	.	TRBJ2-1	TRBV20-1	TGCAGTGCTAGATCCCCGGGACCCCAGTTCTTC	CSARSPGPQFF
.	once	TRBJ2-6	TRBV29-1	TGCAGCGTTGGACGGGACAACTCTGGGGCCAACGTCCTGACTTTC	CSVGRDNSGANVLTF
.	.	TRBJ1-2	TRBV27	TGTGCCAGCAGGCCGACGGTGCTTCAGATCTATGGCTACACCTTC	CASRPTVLQIYGYTF
.	.	TRBJ2-7	TRBV3-1/TRBV3-2	TGTGCCAGCAGCCAAGCCAATCCCGCTTCCCCCTACGAGCAGTACTTC	CASSQANPASPYEQYF
.	.	TRBJ1-2	TRBV5-6	TGTGCCAGCAGCTTAACAGGTCTCTATGGCTACACCTTC	CASSLTGLYGYTF